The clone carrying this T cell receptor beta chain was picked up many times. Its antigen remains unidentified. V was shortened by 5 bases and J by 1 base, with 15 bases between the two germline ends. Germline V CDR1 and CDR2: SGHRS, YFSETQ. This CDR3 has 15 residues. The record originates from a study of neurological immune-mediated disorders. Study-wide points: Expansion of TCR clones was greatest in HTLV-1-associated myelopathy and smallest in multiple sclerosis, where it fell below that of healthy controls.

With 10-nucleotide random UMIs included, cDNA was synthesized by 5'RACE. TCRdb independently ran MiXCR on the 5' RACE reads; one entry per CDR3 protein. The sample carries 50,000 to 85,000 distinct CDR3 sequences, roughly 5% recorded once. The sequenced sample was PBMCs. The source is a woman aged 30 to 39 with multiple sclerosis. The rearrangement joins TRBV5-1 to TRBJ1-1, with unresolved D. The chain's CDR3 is CASSGLVGENTEAFF. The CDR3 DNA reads TGCGCCAGCAGTGGGCTGGTCGGGGAGAACACTGAAGCTTTCTTT.